Sequencing of this T cell receptor (beta chain) was carried out in a study of T cells after yellow fever vaccination. This clonotype showed up just a few times. TCRdb re-derived calls from the 5' RACE reads in MiXCR, one entry per CDR3 protein. The table has fewer than 400,000 distinct CDR3 sequences, over 5% seen once. This material consisted of PBMCs, taken 5 days after the yellow fever booster vaccination. This TCR was sampled from a man aged 25 to 40 who received the YFV17D yellow fever vaccine.

The CDR3 reads CASIQGTGVNEQFF. The CDR3 DNA is TGTGCCAGCATCCAAGGGACAGGGGTAAATGAGCAGTTCTTC. V and J are TRBV7-2 and TRBJ2-1, with 10 bases aligning to TRBD1. Germline loops: CDR1 SGHTA, CDR2 FQGNSA. The trim removed 7 bases at V and 7 bases at J, leaving 7 bases unmatched. This CDR3 spans 14 amino acids.